A single sample gave rise to the 25 T cell receptor beta chains below, sequenced in a study of shared clonotypes between healthy human individuals. Profiling relied on immunoSEQ multiplex PCR, and the TCRdb table lists in-frame clones only, not all of them. Of millions of clones listed, roughly 95% are singletons. Sequenced material: naive CD4+ T cells sorted from blood. The subset was: CD45RA+ positively selected. All receptors derive from a man between 18 and 35 years old in good health.

V and J are TRBV4-1 and TRBJ2-4; 7 bases map to TRBD1. The V and J ends lost 2 bases and 0 bases, in that order; junction bases with no gene match: 7. Germline lookup yields CDR1 MGHRA and CDR2 YSYEKL. The CDR3 is 17 amino acids. The CDR3, as DNA: TGCGCCAGCAGCCAACCGGGACAGCTGGTAGCCAAAAACATTCAGTACTTC. Translation: CASSQPGQLVAKNIQYF.

A remark on this clone: Other DNA sequences in this sample translate to the same CDR3. The CDR3 is CASSPIAGETQYF. In DNA form, the CDR3 reads TGTGCCAGCTCACCGATTGCCGGAGAGACCCAGTACTTC. The chain recombines TRBV18 with TRBJ2-5; no definite D call. Germline V CDR1 and CDR2: KGHSH, LQKENI. With 3 bases removed from V and 4 bases from J, the gap between germline ends came to 9 bases. The CDR3 is made up of 13 amino acids.

The chain carries TRBV25-1 and TRBJ2-5; the D is unclear. CDR1 and CDR2 from the germline V gene are MGHDK and SYGVNS. Trimming shortened V by 5 bases and J by 2 bases, and 12 bases separated the two germline ends. There are 14 residues in the CDR3. The CDR3 bases are TGTGCCAGCAGTCCCTCGACCCAGCAAGAGACCCAGTACTTC. As protein: CASSPSTQQETQYF.

The chain recombines TRBV10-3 with TRBJ1-6, with 9 positions matching TRBD1. This CDR3 contains 18 residues. The trim removed 10 bases at V and 0 bases at J, leaving 13 bases unmatched. The germline CDR1 and CDR2 sequences are ENHRY and SYGVKD. In DNA, the CDR3 is TGTGCCACTGGGGTCGGACAGGGGCCTAGCTCCTATAATTCACCCCTCCACTTT. Protein product: CATGVGQGPSSYNSPLHF.

The V call is TRBV6-5, the J call TRBJ2-3; tentatively, D is TRBD2 (6 bases). The CDR3 runs 13 residues. V lost 6 bases and J 3 bases, leaving 10 bases between the germline ends. CDR1 MNHEY and CDR2 SVGAGI come from the germline V gene. The CDR3 sequence is CASRPLATDTQYF. The CDR3 DNA follows: TGTGCCAGCAGGCCCCTAGCGACAGATACGCAGTATTTT.

Concerning this clone itself: Other DNA variants within this sample encode the same CDR3. The chain joins TRBV6-6 to TRBJ2-5; D not resolved. The germline V gene has CDR1 MNHNY and CDR2 SVGAGI (reference sequence). The CDR3 loop spans 14 amino acids. Trimming left V 0 bases short and J 11 bases short, with 16 bases between. CDR3 in DNA: TGTGCCAGCAGTTACTCATCAAGCGTGTTAACTCAGTACTTC. Its protein is CASSYSSSVLTQYF.

The genes are TRBV5-1 and TRBJ1-2; perhaps TRBD1 as D (5 bases). Trimming took off 2 bases at V and 3 bases at J, with 14 bases between the two ends. The CDR3 totals 15 residues. Germline V gene sequence: CDR1 SGHRS, CDR2 YFSETQ. CDR3 sequence: CASSLRGRGDYGYTF. CDR3 sequence (DNA): TGCGCCAGCAGCTTAAGAGGGAGGGGCGACTATGGCTACACCTTC.

The chain recombines TRBV9 with TRBJ2-7; D remains unclear. CDR1 and CDR2 from the germline V gene are SGDLS and YYNGEE. V was trimmed by 0 bases and J by 5 bases, leaving 12 bases between them. This CDR3 is 14 amino acids long. The CDR3 sequence is CASSVATLNHEQYF. The CDR3 nucleotides are TGTGCCAGCAGCGTAGCAACTCTAAACCACGAGCAGTACTTC. The whole variable domain, filled in from reference TRBV9 and TRBJ2-7, reads DSGVTQTPKHLITATGQRVTLRCSPRSGDLSVYWYQQSLDQGLQFLIQYYNGEERAKGNILERFSAQQFPDLHSELNLSSLELGDSALYFCASSVATLNHEQYFGPGTRLTVT.

The chain is built from TRBV7-9 and TRBJ1-2, with a weak D call TRBD1 (6 bases). The CDR3 consists of 15 residues. The V gene's germline CDR1 is SEHNR and CDR2 FQNEAQ (reference sequence). V was shortened by 6 bases and J by 2 bases, with 16 bases between the two germline ends. The CDR3 loop reads CASSQTLTGNYGYTF. As DNA, the CDR3 is TGTGCCAGCAGTCAAACCCTAACAGGGAACTATGGCTACACCTTC.

The V call is TRBV5-4, the J call TRBJ2-3, with D unresolved. This CDR3 is built from 15 residues. Germline V gene lookup returns CDR1 SGHNT and CDR2 YYREEE (reference sequence). With 4 bases removed from V and 3 bases from J, the gap between germline ends came to 15 bases. Here the CDR3 reads CASSLGPPATDTQYF. As DNA, the CDR3 is TGTGCCAGCAGCCTTGGGCCGCCGGCGACAGATACGCAGTATTTT.

V is TRBV30 and J is TRBJ2-7; 7 bases are shared with TRBD1. CDR3 length: 14 amino acids. Germline CDR1 reads GTSNPN; CDR2 reads SVGIG (reference sequence). V lost 5 bases, J lost 6 bases, and 13 bases stayed unmatched. The CDR3 region is CAWGHPGTGVEQYF. CDR3 sequence (DNA): TGTGCCTGGGGCCACCCGGGAACAGGGGTCGAGCAGTACTTC.

A remark on this clone: It may be a read error: a sequence one base away is much more abundant. The chain couples TRBV2 to TRBJ1-1, with D unresolved. Trimming cost V 4 bases and J 8 bases, with 11 bases left between them. Germline CDR1 is SNHLY and CDR2 is FYNNEI. The CDR3 is 12 residues long. This CDR3 reads CASSVTGSEAFF. DNA of the CDR3: TGTGCCAGCAGTGTTACCGGGTCCGAAGCTTTCTTT.

This chain joins TRBV19 and TRBJ1-6, with 9 bases that match TRBD1. The length of the CDR3 is 17 residues. CDR1 and CDR2 (germline): LNHDA, SQIVND (reference sequence). V trimming: 2 bases; J trimming: 10 bases; junction bases outside the gene matches: 12. DNA for the CDR3: TGTGCCAGTAGTATACCTGAGCTGGGACAGGGAACCTCACCCCTCCACTTT. It yields the protein CASSIPELGQGTSPLHF.

The gene calls are TRBV6-1 and TRBJ2-5; a possible D gene is TRBD1 (5 bases). Looked up from germline, CDR1 is MNHNS and CDR2 is SASEGT. The CDR3 totals 13 residues. V was cut by 7 bases and J by 1 base, with 10 bases left in between. The CDR3 DNA reads as TGTGCCAGCACGCAGGGCTTCCAAGAGACCCAGTACTTC. Its protein is CASTQGFQETQYF.

This chain links TRBV6-5 with TRBJ2-5; 8 bases line up with TRBD2. Germline V gives CDR1 MNHEY, CDR2 SVGAGI. There are 13 residues in the CDR3. V was pared by 2 bases and J by 9 bases, with 5 bases of the junction left unmatched. The CDR3 DNA is TGTGCCAGCAGTTACGTCGGGGGGGTGTCCCAGTACTTC. Translated: CASSYVGGVSQYF.

This chain links TRBV4-2 with TRBJ2-5; 7 bases align to TRBD2. Looked up from germline, CDR1 is LGHNA and CDR2 is YNFKEQ. CDR3 length: 17 amino acids. Trimming took 0 bases from V and 5 from J; bases not matched to a gene: 12. CDR3 nucleotide sequence: TGTGCCAGCAGCCAAGAGTTGGGCAGGACTAGGGGTGAGACCCAGTACTTC. Protein product: CASSQELGRTRGETQYF.

The chain joins TRBV4-1 to TRBJ2-7, with no clear D. Trimming cost V 4 bases and J 6 bases, with 16 bases left between them. The V gene's germline CDR1 is MGHRA and CDR2 YSYEKL. This CDR3 has 14 residues. As DNA, the CDR3 is TGCGCCAGCAGCCCTATATATGCGACGTCCGAGCAGTACTTC. Translating it yields CASSPIYATSEQYF.

The gene calls are TRBV5-4 and TRBJ2-1, with D tentatively TRBD1 (6 bases). V was shortened by 3 bases and J by 4 bases, with 14 bases between the two germline ends. Germline-derived CDR1 and CDR2 are SGHNT and YYREEE (reference sequence). The CDR3 covers 15 residues. The CDR3 DNA reads as TGTGCCAGCAGCTCCCAGGGGCCTACTTACAATGAGCAGTTCTTC. This sequence encodes CASSSQGPTYNEQFF.

CDR3 DNA: TGTGCCAGCCGTGTCCCGGGACAGGGCTACGAGCAGTACTTC. This gives the protein CASRVPGQGYEQYF. The V and J genes are TRBV6-1 and TRBJ2-7; 9 bases are shared with TRBD1. The J segment lost 3 bases and the V segment lost 8 bases, leaving 8 bases of the junction unmatched. The CDR3 runs to 14 residues. From germline, CDR1 is MNHNS and CDR2 SASEGT.

The chain uses TRBV2 and TRBJ2-3; D not certain. The CDR3 extends over 14 amino acids. Trimming removed 8 bases from V and 1 base from J, with 13 bases in between. The germline gives CDR1 SNHLY, CDR2 FYNNEI. DNA for the CDR3: TGTGCCAGCCCGACCCCCCTAGGCACAGATACGCAGTATTTT. Residues: CASPTPLGTDTQYF.

The rearrangement joins TRBV4-3 to TRBJ2-1; D gene unclear. The CDR3 loop spans 15 amino acids. CDR1 and CDR2 from the germline V gene are LGHNA and YSLEER. V shed 0 bases and J shed 2 bases, with 8 bases lying between them. In DNA form, the CDR3 reads TGCGCCAGCAGCCAAGAGCCAAGAACCTACAATGAGCAGTTCTTC. The encoded protein is CASSQEPRTYNEQFF.

CDR3 DNA sequence: TGTGCCATTGGACCCACAGGGAATTATGGCTACACCTTC. This gives the protein CAIGPTGNYGYTF. The genes are TRBV6-5 and TRBJ1-2, with a tentative D call TRBD1 (6 bases). This CDR3 comprises 13 residues. The germline CDR1 and CDR2 sequences are MNHEY and SVGAGI. The V end lost 10 bases, the J end lost 5 bases, and 17 bases lay between the germline ends.

The genes are TRBV5-1 and TRBJ2-6; 7 bases map to TRBD2. The CDR3 extends over 17 amino acids. Germline lookup yields CDR1 SGHRS and CDR2 YFSETQ. After removal of 10 bases from V and 0 bases from J, the junction contained 13 bases not matched to a gene. CDR3 nucleotides: TGCGCCGGACCTTGTCCTAGCGGCCGCTCTGGGGCCAACGTCCTGACTTTC. This translates into CAGPCPSGRSGANVLTF.

V is TRBV5-6 and J is TRBJ2-1; D is unresolved. This CDR3 comprises 13 residues. V lost 0 bases and J lost 12, with 13 bases in between. Germline V CDR1 and CDR2: SGHDT, YYEEEE. This chain's CDR3 is CASSLVSPGWQFF. The CDR3 DNA follows: TGTGCCAGCAGCTTGGTTTCGCCCGGATGGCAGTTCTTC.

The V gene is TRBV2, the J gene TRBJ2-5, with no clear D. The CDR3 extends over 13 amino acids. Trimming pared 6 bases from V and 4 bases from J, leaving 12 bases between. Germline-derived CDR1 and CDR2 are SNHLY and FYNNEI. The CDR3 DNA follows: TGTGCCAGCAGCGGGCGCACGGGAGAGACCCAGTACTTC. Protein: CASSGRTGETQYF.